This entry is about one T cell receptor (beta chain). The germline V gene has CDR1 SQVTM and CDR2 ANQGSEA. V lost 3 bases to trimming and J lost 2 bases, with 7 bases between them. This CDR3 is 12 amino acids long. The sample belongs to a study of blood T cell repertoires in COVID-19. Turning to the study itself: T cells, B-cell-depleted T cells, or PBMCs provided the cDNA or gDNA that served as material.

Per the original data handling: Quantification of nucleated cells was approximated via reference gene primer amplification. Sequencing was performed with immunoSEQ multiplex PCR; in TCRdb, only in-frame clones are kept and a portion is missing. D and trimming were read from the DNA, whereas the V and J calls and clone size are those reported in that table. The sample holds 65,000 to 85,000 clones, over 75% seen once. This TCR was recovered from a man aged 50-59 years with acute or convalescent COVID-19. This chain uses TRBV29-1 with TRBJ2-5; D gene uncertain. Sequencing input: peripheral blood. DNA of the CDR3: TGCAGCGTTGACTTGCAGCAAGAGACCCAGTACTTC. This codes for CSVDLQQETQYF.